The clone carrying this TCR beta chain turned up a few times. These data belong to a study of T cell responses to AZD1222 COVID-19 vaccine. TCRdb keeps only in-frame clones here, not all; method: immunoSEQ multiplex PCR. The table records about 120,000 clones, 75% to 90% of them present only once. The CDR3 extends over 12 amino acids. Trimming removed 5 bases from V and 10 bases from J; junction bases left unmatched: 7. Germline V CDR1 and CDR2: SNHLY, FYNNEI. The origin of this receptor is an adult in good health. Specimen: peripheral blood, collected on day 0 of AZD1222 vaccination. This chain connects TRBV2 to TRBJ1-1; 7 bases fit TRBD1. The CDR3 DNA follows: TGTGCCAGCAGTATCGACAGGGACGGAGCTTTCTTT. This codes for CASSIDRDGAFF.